The 32 T cell receptor beta chains below were found in one sample sequenced in a study of control samples from healthy donors and cancer patients. The method was immunoSEQ multiplex PCR; TCRdb's version includes in-frame clones alone and lacks a portion of them. The sample comprises about 150,000 clones, nearly 95% of which are singletons, and 2.4% rests with the top ten. Sequencing was performed on blood. All receptors come from a man aged 50-60 years in good health.

The rearrangement joins TRBV6-5 to TRBJ2-5; D is ambiguous. The length of the CDR3 is 15 residues. Germline V CDR1 and CDR2: MNHEY, SVGAGI. V lost 6 bases and J 6 bases, leaving 20 bases between the germline ends. The CDR3 region is CASSSVEVGRKTQYF. The DNA for the CDR3 is TGTGCCAGCAGCTCCGTTGAAGTCGGGCGGAAGACCCAGTACTTC.

This clone turned up a few times. V usage is TRBV2 and J usage is TRBJ2-2; a weak D match, TRBD2 (6 bases). V lost 0 bases to trimming and J lost 4 bases, with 18 bases between them. Germline loops: CDR1 SNHLY, CDR2 FYNNEI. The CDR3 has 18 amino acids. The CDR3 is CASSEAPSYLATTGELFF. CDR3 in DNA: TGTGCCAGCAGTGAAGCGCCGTCCTATCTAGCGACCACCGGGGAGCTGTTTTTT.

The rearrangement uses TRBV10-3 and TRBJ2-1, with TRBD2 matching 13 bases. Germline CDR1 ENHRY, CDR2 SYGVKD. After removal of 4 bases from V and 6 bases from J, the junction contained 6 bases not matched to a gene. The CDR3 is 16 amino acids. The CDR3 reads CAISARTSGSGNEQFF. CDR3 nucleotide sequence: TGTGCCATCAGTGCCCGGACTAGCGGGAGTGGCAATGAGCAGTTCTTC.

The V gene is TRBV27, the J gene TRBJ1-2, with TRBD1 matching over 7 bases. The CDR3 extends over 16 amino acids. Germline loops: CDR1 MNHEY, CDR2 SMNVEV (reference sequence). V was pared by 3 bases and J by 1 base, with 8 bases of the junction left unmatched. The CDR3 is CASSFTGTEFNYGYTF. As DNA, the CDR3 is TGTGCCAGCAGTTTCACCGGGACAGAGTTTAACTATGGCTACACCTTC.

The rearrangement links TRBV7-9 to TRBJ2-2, with 9 bases matching TRBD2. Germline V gene lookup returns CDR1 SEHNR and CDR2 FQNEAQ (reference sequence). V shed 5 bases and J 2 bases; nucleotides not matched to a gene: 12. This CDR3 is 18 amino acids long. CDR3 DNA sequence: TGTGCCAGCAGCCCCCGGGCGACTAGCGGAACCAACACCGGGGAGCTGTTTTTT. Its protein product is CASSPRATSGTNTGELFF.

The V gene is TRBV19, the J gene TRBJ2-2; 9 bases agree with TRBD2. Trimming at V came to 3 bases and at J to 5 bases, leaving 1 base not matched to a gene. Germline assignment: CDR1 LNHDA and CDR2 SQIVND (reference sequence). CDR3 length: 14 amino acids. The CDR3 here is CASSISGRTGELFF. The CDR3 DNA is TGTGCCAGTAGTATTAGCGGGAGAACCGGGGAGCTGTTTTTT. Complete variable domain (other parts from reference TRBV19 and TRBJ2-2): DGGITQSPKYLFRKEGQNVTLSCEQNLNHDAMYWYRQDPGQGLRLIYYSQIVNDFQKGDIAEGYSVSREKKESFPLTVTSAQKNPTAFYLCASSISGRTGELFFGEGSRLTVL.

This clone appeared once. J is TRBJ1-2 and V is TRBV7-8; 7 positions match TRBD1. Trimming removed 2 bases from V and 7 bases from J; junction bases left unmatched: 7. The germline gives CDR1 SGHVS, CDR2 FQNEAQ. CDR3 length: 14 residues. For the CDR3, the DNA is TGTGCCAGCAGCTTAATCAGGGGGGGTGCTGGCTACACCTTC. This gives the protein CASSLIRGGAGYTF.

V and J are TRBV5-1 and TRBJ2-1; 7 bases map to TRBD2. This CDR3 spans 14 amino acids. Trimming at V came to 4 bases and at J to 7 bases, leaving 8 bases not matched to a gene. CDR1 is SGHRS and CDR2 is YFSETQ in the germline V gene. For the CDR3, the DNA is TGCGCCAGCAGCCCCGGACTAGTTGGTAATGAGCAGTTCTTC. It encodes CASSPGLVGNEQFF.

This chain connects TRBV2 to TRBJ1-2; tentatively, D is TRBD1 (5 bases). Trimming shortened V by 6 bases and J by 2 bases, and 10 bases separated the two germline ends. The CDR3 totals 13 residues. Germline CDR1 and CDR2: SNHLY and FYNNEI. The CDR3 sequence is CASRGVANYGYTF. CDR3 in DNA: TGTGCCAGCAGGGGGGTTGCCAACTATGGCTACACCTTC.

The rearrangement joins TRBV6-2 or TRBV6-3 to TRBJ2-7; D uncertain. Trimming took 2 bases from V and 3 from J, leaving 5 bases between them. This CDR3 spans 12 amino acids. Germline assignment: CDR1 MNHEY and CDR2 SVGEGT. DNA for the CDR3: TGTGCCAGCAGTTACAACTACTACGAGCAGTACTTC. It translates to CASSYNYYEQYF.

This clone has more than one count but fewer than ten. The chain uses TRBV7-8 and TRBJ1-5, with D possibly matching TRBD1 (5 bases). This CDR3 is built from 14 residues. Germline loops: CDR1 SGHVS, CDR2 FQNEAQ. Trimming pared 8 bases from V and 3 bases from J, leaving 14 bases between. CDR3 nucleotide sequence: TGTGCCAGCGAAGGGCAGGGTAACAATCAGCCCCAGCATTTT. Protein sequence: CASEGQGNNQPQHF. The full variable domain, with the rest looked up from reference TRBV7-8 and TRBJ1-5, is GAGVSQSPRYKVAKRGQDVALRCDPISGHVSLFWYQQALGQGPEFLTYFQNEAQLDKSGLPSDRFFAERPEGSVSTLKIQRTQQEDSAVYLCASEGQGNNQPQHFGDGTRLSIL.

V usage is TRBV4-1 and J usage is TRBJ2-2; D is perhaps TRBD1 (5 bases). V lost 3 bases to trimming and J lost 1 base, with 9 bases between them. The germline CDR1 and CDR2 sequences are MGHRA and YSYEKL. The CDR3 totals 15 residues. This chain's CDR3 is CASSHGQGNTGELFF. The DNA of the CDR3 is TGCGCCAGCAGCCACGGACAAGGGAACACCGGGGAGCTGTTTTTT.

This clone was seen a single time. The rearrangement uses TRBV4-1 and TRBJ1-6; weak D call: TRBD1 (5 bases). CDR3 length: 14 residues. The germline V gene has CDR1 MGHRA and CDR2 YSYEKL. V was cut by 1 base and J by 5 bases, with 6 bases left in between. The CDR3 region is CASSQVGDNSPLHF. CDR3 nucleotide sequence: TGCGCCAGCAGCCAAGTGGGGGATAATTCACCCCTCCACTTT.

The chain has TRBV28 and TRBJ1-1; unclear D gene. The CDR3 has 11 residues. Per germline, CDR1 MDHEN and CDR2 SYDVKM. The V and J ends lost 5 bases and 6 bases respectively, with 7 bases between them. CDR3 sequence (DNA): TGTGCCAGCAGTGGGTTAGCTGAAGCTTTCTTT. This translates into CASSGLAEAFF.

The V gene is TRBV6-4, the J gene TRBJ2-1; 7 positions match TRBD2. The V gene's germline CDR1 is MRHNA and CDR2 SNTAGT. The CDR3 loop spans 14 amino acids. The V segment lost 4 bases and the J segment 7 bases; nucleotides outside the gene matches: 7. CDR3 in amino acids: CASSVRLASNEQFF. CDR3 DNA sequence: TGTGCCAGCAGTGTTCGACTAGCTTCGAATGAGCAGTTCTTC.

This rearrangement joins TRBV11-2 to TRBJ2-1; 14 nucleotides match TRBD2. After removal of 5 bases from V and 9 bases from J, the junction contained 6 bases not matched to a gene. Per germline, CDR1 SGHAT and CDR2 FQNNGV. The CDR3 covers 15 residues. CDR3 in amino acids: CASSPGLAGAGEQFF. The CDR3 coding sequence is TGTGCCAGCAGCCCGGGACTAGCGGGAGCGGGTGAGCAGTTCTTC.

In the case of this clone: One end of the junction does not line up with germline, which may come from a read error. The chain recombines TRBV11-2 with TRBJ2-1, with D perhaps assigned TRBD1 or TRBD2 (6 bases each). Per the germline V gene, CDR1 is SGHAT and CDR2 is FQNNGV. The CDR3 has 16 residues. In DNA, the CDR3 is TGTGCCAGCAGCCTAGAAGGGGGGCGCAGCTACAATGAGCAGTTCTTC. Its protein product is CASSLEGGRSYNEQFF. The full variable domain, in which reference TRBV11-2 and TRBJ2-1 provide the parts outside the CDR3, is EAGVAQSPRYKIIEKRQSVAFWCNPISGHATLYWYQQILGQGPKLLIQFQNNGVVDDSQLPKDRFSAERLKGVDSTLKIQPAKLEDSAVYLCASSLEGGRSYNEQFFGPGTRLTVL.

This chain uses TRBV7-2 with TRBJ2-1, with 7 bases fitting TRBD1. The CDR3 is 15 amino acids. J was trimmed by 2 bases and V by 4 bases; bases with no gene match: 5. Germline V CDR1 and CDR2: SGHTA, FQGNSA. The CDR3 DNA sequence: TGTGCCAGCAGCTCTCGACAGGGACCCTACAATGAGCAGTTCTTC. It encodes CASSSRQGPYNEQFF.

The rearrangement joins TRBV28 to TRBJ2-7; 7 bases align to TRBD2. Germline lookup yields CDR1 MDHEN and CDR2 SYDVKM. Trimming at V came to 5 bases and at J to 3 bases, leaving 4 bases not matched to a gene. CDR3 length: 13 residues. CDR3 protein: CASSVAGLYEQYF. DNA of the CDR3: TGTGCCAGCAGTGTAGCGGGTCTCTACGAGCAGTACTTC.

V is TRBV5-4 and J is TRBJ2-3, with a weak D call TRBD2 (6 bases). The CDR3 is 14 residues long. The V gene's germline CDR1 is SGHNT and CDR2 YYREEE (reference sequence). V shed 0 bases and J shed 6 bases, with 11 bases lying between them. The CDR3 loop is CASSLAGVTDTQYF. CDR3 coding DNA: TGTGCCAGCAGCTTGGCGGGAGTTACCGATACGCAGTATTTT.

The CDR3 loop reads CASRAQGLTEAFF. The CDR3, as DNA: TGCGCCAGCAGGGCACAGGGTTTAACTGAAGCTTTCTTT. The chain couples TRBV10-2 to TRBJ1-1; weak D call: TRBD1 (6 bases). V was clipped by 6 bases and J by 5 bases, with 13 bases between them. Germline V lookup: CDR1 WSHSY, CDR2 SAAADI. The CDR3 has 13 amino acids.

The chain links TRBV28 to TRBJ2-3; 7 nucleotides match TRBD2. Trimming cost V 10 bases and J 2 bases; bases outside gene matches: 15. Germline V gene data show CDR1 as MDHEN and CDR2 as SYDVKM. The CDR3 totals 16 residues. The CDR3 loop reads CATGGYGRTFTDTQYF. The CDR3 bases are TGTGCCACCGGCGGGTACGGGAGGACTTTCACAGATACGCAGTATTTT.

The chain employs TRBV7-9 and TRBJ1-5; D is uncertain. The CDR3 loop spans 13 amino acids. V was clipped by 5 bases and J by 5 bases, with 10 bases between them. Germline CDR1 is SEHNR and CDR2 is FQNEAQ (reference sequence). In nucleotides, the CDR3 is TGTGCCAGCAGCCTGAACCAGGATCAGCCCCAGCATTTT. Translating gives CASSLNQDQPQHF.

The V call is TRBV28, the J call TRBJ1-5; 7 positions match TRBD1. The J segment lost 1 base and the V segment lost 5 bases, leaving 5 bases of the junction unmatched. CDR1 is MDHEN, CDR2 SYDVKM, per germline. The CDR3 is made up of 15 amino acids. Written as DNA, the CDR3 is TGTGCCAGCAGTGACGGGACAGCGAGCAATCAGCCCCAGCATTTT. Protein sequence: CASSDGTASNQPQHF.

The chain is built from TRBV7-9 and TRBJ1-1; no clear D gene. There are 14 residues in the CDR3. Trimming removed 1 base from V and 6 bases from J, with 12 bases in between. Germline loops: CDR1 SEHNR, CDR2 FQNEAQ (reference sequence). CDR3 sequence (DNA): TGTGCCAGCAGCTTAGGGCAGATCGGCGCTGAAGCTTTCTTT. Translated: CASSLGQIGAEAFF.

The rearrangement joins TRBV9 to TRBJ2-5; D unclear. CDR1 is SGDLS and CDR2 is YYNGEE in the germline V gene. V lost 2 bases to trimming and J lost 1 base, with 9 bases between them. This CDR3 has 14 amino acids. CDR3 sequence reads: CASSVTGLQETQYF. The CDR3 nucleotides read TGTGCCAGCAGCGTTACCGGGCTCCAAGAGACCCAGTACTTC.

The V gene is TRBV28, the J gene TRBJ2-7; TRBD1 matches at 8 bases. J gave up 4 bases and V 3 bases, and 8 bases lay outside the gene matches. From germline, CDR1 is MDHEN and CDR2 SYDVKM. This CDR3 region has 15 residues. CDR3 DNA sequence: TGTGCCAGCAGTTTCCCCGACAGGGGCATTTACGAGCAGTACTTC. Translating it yields CASSFPDRGIYEQYF.

This chain joins TRBV20-1 and TRBJ2-7; 7 bases line up with TRBD2. Germline V CDR1 and CDR2: DFQATT, SNEGSKA (reference sequence). J lost 7 bases, V lost 3 bases, and 9 bases had no gene match. The CDR3 consists of 13 residues. As DNA, the CDR3 is TGCAGTGCTAGTAGGGCTAGCGGCAGGGAGCAGTACTTC. Amino acid sequence: CSASRASGREQYF.

The CDR3 nucleotides read TGTGCCAGCAGTTTATCCTCGAGGGGTGAGCAGTTCTTC. Its protein product is CASSLSSRGEQFF. The chain combines TRBV27 with TRBJ2-1; D tentatively fits TRBD1 or TRBD2 (5 bases each). The CDR3 extends over 13 amino acids. Germline V gene data show CDR1 as MNHEY and CDR2 as SMNVEV (reference sequence). Deletions cut 0 bases from V and 9 bases from J, with 9 bases between.

The rearrangement joins TRBV27 to TRBJ2-2; a weak D match, TRBD2 (6 bases). The V and J ends lost 6 bases and 3 bases respectively, with 14 bases between them. Germline loops: CDR1 MNHEY, CDR2 SMNVEV (reference sequence). The CDR3 has 15 residues. The CDR3 spells CASRDPLAYTGELFF. The CDR3 nucleotides are TGTGCCAGCAGGGACCCGCTAGCGTACACCGGGGAGCTGTTTTTT.

The V call is TRBV27, the J call TRBJ2-7, with TRBD1 identical over 8 bases. V lost 4 bases to trimming and J lost 4 bases; unmatched junction nucleotides: 3. The CDR3 contains 13 residues. Per germline, CDR1 MNHEY and CDR2 SMNVEV (reference sequence). The CDR3 reads CASSWNRGYEQYF. In nucleotides, the CDR3 is TGTGCCAGCAGTTGGAACAGGGGGTACGAGCAGTACTTC.

V gene TRBV27 combines with J gene TRBJ2-7; the match to TRBD1 covers 7 bases. The germline gives CDR1 MNHEY, CDR2 SMNVEV (reference sequence). CDR3 size: 14 residues. The V gene end was trimmed by 5 bases and the J gene end by 2 bases; junction bases not matched to a gene: 6. DNA for the CDR3: TGTGCCAGCAGTCCGAGACAGGGAACCTACGAGCAGTACTTC. Residues: CASSPRQGTYEQYF.